The rows below give T cell receptor beta chains drawn from one sample of a study of T cell responses to AZD1222 COVID-19 vaccine. Profiling relied on immunoSEQ multiplex PCR, and the TCRdb table lists in-frame clones only, not all of them. This table has around 220,000 clones, about 95% appearing once. Sequencing was performed on peripheral blood, taken 28 days after the second dose of the MenACWY control vaccine. All receptors come from an adult who received the MenACWY meningococcal vaccine as a control. Both conserved end residues are part of each CDR3. A D gene is named only where the DNA matches it firmly. A row's size may be missing; if present it is once, few, many or a size class.

.	TRBV6-2/TRBV6-3	.	15	TRBJ2-7	CASSRHAGRTYEQYF
TRBD1	TRBV30	once	10	TRBJ1-2	CAWGQGDYTF
TRBD1	TRBV5-3	.	18	TRBJ2-1	CARTVEGASVEFYNEQFF
.	TRBV4-3	once	17	TRBJ2-2	CASSQRTPIDNTGELFF
.	TRBV18	.	11	TRBJ2-5	CASSGQETQYF
.	TRBV9	.	14	TRBJ2-7	CASSATRVAYEQYF
.	TRBV7-6	.	13	TRBJ1-5	CASGSGPNQPQHF
TRBD1	TRBV28	.	14	TRBJ1-5	CASSAGQGTQPQHF
TRBD1	TRBV20-1	.	14	TRBJ1-2	CSASKGAGDYGYTF
TRBD1	TRBV28	.	18	TRBJ1-2	CASIGAGQGALVNYGYTF
TRBD1	TRBV5-1	once	14	TRBJ2-2	CASSRGQGTGELFF
TRBD1	TRBV24-1	.	13	TRBJ1-5	CATAGGSNQPQHF
TRBD1	TRBV7-9	.	14	TRBJ1-6	CASSSGTANSPLHF
.	TRBV27	.	16	TRBJ2-7	CASSRTGTNTLYEQYF
TRBD1	TRBV15	.	17	TRBJ1-6	CATSSKAEQGAGSPLHF
TRBD1	TRBV28	.	16	TRBJ1-4	CASSSFEGQTNEKLFF
.	TRBV28	.	13	TRBJ1-1	CALSAAMNTEAFF
TRBD2	TRBV4-1	.	16	TRBJ2-7	CASRSDITSGRYEQYF
.	TRBV24-1	.	14	TRBJ2-1	CATSDRGRVNEQFF
TRBD1	TRBV2	.	16	TRBJ1-3	CASSFTGESSGNTIYF
TRBD2	TRBV6-6	.	16	TRBJ2-3	CASSLGEAGATDTQYF
.	TRBV30	.	16	TRBJ1-1	CASLPDRYYMNTEAFF
TRBD2	TRBV27	.	19	TRBJ2-3	CASSPLRLAGDPSTDTQYF
.	TRBV5-6	.	13	TRBJ1-2	CASRGVEGYGYTF
TRBD1	TRBV27	.	15	TRBJ2-3	CASSRQGFSTDTQYF
TRBD1	TRBV9	once	15	TRBJ2-7	CASSEGEGDSYEQYF
.	TRBV19	.	12	TRBJ1-6	CASRPKGSPLHF
.	TRBV6-5	.	13	TRBJ1-4	CASSSLTDEKLFF
.	TRBV19	.	15	TRBJ2-2	CASRTPGHNTGELFF
.	TRBV27	.	18	TRBJ2-3	CASRRASANIRGTDTQYF
TRBD1	TRBV2	.	15	TRBJ2-2	CASTPGQGNTGELFF
.	TRBV4-2	.	16	TRBJ1-5	CASSQVGGGVISPQHF
.	TRBV9	.	14	TRBJ1-2	CASSPGSTSYGYTF
.	TRBV28	.	11	TRBJ2-1	CAIRSDNEQFF
TRBD1	TRBV19	.	16	TRBJ2-2	CASSTRQGTNTGELFF
.	TRBV9	.	14	TRBJ1-6	CASSVEGMGSPLHF
.	TRBV19	.	13	TRBJ2-2	CASGIQGLGELFF
.	TRBV28	.	13	TRBJ1-2	CASSITGKYGYTF
.	TRBV24-1	once	16	TRBJ2-7	CATSDLLGKVSYEQYF